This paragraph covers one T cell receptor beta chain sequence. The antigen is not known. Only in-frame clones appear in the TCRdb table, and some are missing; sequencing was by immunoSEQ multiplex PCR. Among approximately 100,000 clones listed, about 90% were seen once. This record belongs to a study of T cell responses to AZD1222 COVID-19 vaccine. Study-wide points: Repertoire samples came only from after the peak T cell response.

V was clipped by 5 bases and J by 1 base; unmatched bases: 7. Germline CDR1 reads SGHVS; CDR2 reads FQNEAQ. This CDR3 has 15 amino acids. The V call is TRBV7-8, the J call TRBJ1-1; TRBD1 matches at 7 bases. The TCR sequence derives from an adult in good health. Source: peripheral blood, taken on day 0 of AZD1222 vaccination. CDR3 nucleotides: TGTGCCAGCAGCGCGACCCGGGACAGGAACACTGAAGCTTTCTTT. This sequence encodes CASSATRDRNTEAFF. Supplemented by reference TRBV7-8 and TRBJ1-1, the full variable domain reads GAGVSQSPRYKVAKRGQDVALRCDPISGHVSLFWYQQALGQGPEFLTYFQNEAQLDKSGLPSDRFFAERPEGSVSTLKIQRTQQEDSAVYLCASSATRDRNTEAFFGQGTRLTVV.